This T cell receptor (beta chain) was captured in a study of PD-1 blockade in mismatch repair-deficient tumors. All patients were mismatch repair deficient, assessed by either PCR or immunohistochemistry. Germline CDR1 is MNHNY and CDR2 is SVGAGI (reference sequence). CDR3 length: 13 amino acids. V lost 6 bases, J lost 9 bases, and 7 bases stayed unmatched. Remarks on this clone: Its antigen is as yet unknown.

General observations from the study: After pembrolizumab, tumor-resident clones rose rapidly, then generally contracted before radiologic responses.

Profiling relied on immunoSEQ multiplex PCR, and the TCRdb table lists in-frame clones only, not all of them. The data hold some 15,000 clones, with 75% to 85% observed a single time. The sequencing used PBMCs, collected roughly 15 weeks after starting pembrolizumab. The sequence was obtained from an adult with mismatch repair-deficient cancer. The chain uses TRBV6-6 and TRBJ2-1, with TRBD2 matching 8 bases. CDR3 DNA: TGTGCCAGCAGGTTCGCGGGAGGTCTTGAGCAGTTCTTC. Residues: CASRFAGGLEQFF.